This T cell receptor (beta chain) was documented in a study of CD8+ T cells in alopecia areata. Extracted RNA was reverse transcribed into cDNA, the sequencing template. The data were produced by immunoSEQ multiplex PCR, yet TCRdb's version contains in-frame clones alone and is incomplete. The repertoire holds over 150,000 clones, with almost 65% as singletons. V was trimmed by 0 bases and J by 4 bases, leaving 9 bases between them. The CDR3 totals 14 residues. Germline values: CDR1 SGHTA, CDR2 FQGNSA. Sequencing was performed on CD4+ T cells sorted from blood, taken at week 0. The clonotype originates from a human donor with alopecia areata. V and J are TRBV7-2 and TRBJ1-1; a possible D gene is TRBD1 (6 bases). The CDR3 sequence: CASSLAPGVTEAFF. Here the CDR3 DNA reads TGTGCCAGCAGCTTAGCTCCAGGGGTCACTGAAGCTTTCTTT.